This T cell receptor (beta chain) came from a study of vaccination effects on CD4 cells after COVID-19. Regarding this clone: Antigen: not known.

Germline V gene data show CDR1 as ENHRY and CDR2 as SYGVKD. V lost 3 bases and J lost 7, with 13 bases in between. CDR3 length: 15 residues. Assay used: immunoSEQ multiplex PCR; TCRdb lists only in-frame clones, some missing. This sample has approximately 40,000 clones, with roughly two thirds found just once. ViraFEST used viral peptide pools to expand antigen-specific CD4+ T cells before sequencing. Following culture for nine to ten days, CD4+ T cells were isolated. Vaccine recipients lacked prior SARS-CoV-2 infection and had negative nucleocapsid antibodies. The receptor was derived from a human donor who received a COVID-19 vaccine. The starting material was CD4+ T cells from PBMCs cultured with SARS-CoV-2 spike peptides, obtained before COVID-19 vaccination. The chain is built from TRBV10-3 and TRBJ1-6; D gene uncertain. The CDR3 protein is CAISDTDVVNSPLHF. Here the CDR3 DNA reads TGTGCCATCAGTGATACGGATGTCGTGAATTCACCCCTCCACTTT.